Below are 10 T cell receptor beta chains sequenced from a single sample in a study of blood T cell repertoires in COVID-19. Some clones are missing from TCRdb's copy, which holds only in-frame ones; the method was immunoSEQ multiplex PCR. This table has some 50,000 clones, around 82% appearing once. Input material: peripheral blood. All receptors derive from a woman older than 75 with acute or convalescent COVID-19.

This rearrangement joins TRBV5-6 to TRBJ1-1, with 7 positions matching TRBD1. Germline V CDR1 and CDR2: SGHDT, YYEEEE. This CDR3 is 15 amino acids long. Trimming removed 2 bases from V and 1 base from J; junction bases left unmatched: 5. Here the CDR3 DNA reads TGTGCCAGCAGCTTTTCCGACAGGGCGAACACTGAAGCTTTCTTT. Its translation: CASSFSDRANTEAFF.

V gene TRBV27 combines with J gene TRBJ2-7; 9 bases agree with TRBD1. This CDR3 region has 17 residues. From germline, CDR1 is MNHEY and CDR2 SMNVEV (reference sequence). V lost 6 bases to trimming and J lost 0 bases; unmatched junction nucleotides: 12. CDR3 loop: CASSTFVGTGISYEQYF. The DNA for the CDR3 is TGTGCCAGCAGCACGTTTGTTGGGACAGGGATCTCCTACGAGCAGTACTTC.

The chain has TRBV7-9 and TRBJ1-4, with 7 bases matching TRBD1. The CDR3 extends over 12 amino acids. Germline trimming cut 5 bases from V and 8 bases from J; bases unmatched to any gene: 2. Germline V gene sequence: CDR1 SEHNR, CDR2 FQNEAQ (reference sequence). The CDR3 spells CASSRTGEKLFF. The CDR3 DNA reads TGTGCCAGCAGCCGGACAGGAGAAAAACTGTTTTTT.

The chain links TRBV9 to TRBJ2-1; D is perhaps TRBD2 (6 bases). The germline CDR1 and CDR2 sequences are SGDLS and YYNGEE. Trimming removed 3 bases from V and 3 bases from J, with 13 bases in between. The CDR3 runs 15 residues. CDR3 residues: CASSAEGRSYNEQFF. The CDR3 region has the DNA TGTGCCAGCAGCGCGGAGGGACGGAGCTACAATGAGCAGTTCTTC.

J is TRBJ1-1 and V is TRBV28; 8 bases fit TRBD1. J lost 3 bases, V lost 5 bases, and 5 bases had no gene match. The CDR3 extends over 14 amino acids. Per the germline V gene, CDR1 is MDHEN and CDR2 is SYDVKM. The CDR3: CASSLQGGYTEAFF. CDR3 DNA sequence: TGTGCCAGCAGTCTACAGGGGGGGTACACTGAAGCTTTCTTT.

This chain uses TRBV29-1 with TRBJ2-2; D gene unclear. The CDR3 covers 11 residues. Germline values: CDR1 SQVTM, CDR2 ANQGSEA. The V end was cut by 4 bases, the J end by 6 bases, with 6 bases between. CDR3 coding DNA: TGCAGCGTTGCTAACTCCGGGGAGCTGTTTTTT. This translates into CSVANSGELFF.

This clone showed up just a few times. The chain combines TRBV7-9 with TRBJ2-5; 7 bases line up with TRBD1. V was pared by 8 bases and J by 5 bases, with 8 bases of the junction left unmatched. The length of the CDR3 is 13 residues. Germline CDR1 is SEHNR and CDR2 is FQNEAQ (reference sequence). This chain's CDR3 is CASLRGLGETQYF. The DNA of the CDR3 is TGTGCCAGCTTAAGGGGGCTTGGGGAGACCCAGTACTTC.

The V call is TRBV15, the J call TRBJ1-4, with TRBD1 as a possible D gene (6 bases). Trimming took off 3 bases at V and 0 bases at J, with 11 bases between the two ends. The CDR3 sequence is 16 residues long. Germline CDR1 and CDR2: LNHNV and YYDKDF (reference sequence). The CDR3 region has the DNA TGTGCCACCAGCAGCGGACAGCACGCAACTAATGAAAAACTGTTTTTT. It specifies CATSSGQHATNEKLFF.

DNA for the CDR3: TGTGCCACCAGCACAGGGGTCTACTCTGGAAACACCATATATTTT. Protein: CATSTGVYSGNTIYF. The genes are TRBV15 and TRBJ1-3, with D possibly matching TRBD1 (6 bases). This CDR3 region has 15 residues. V shed 4 bases and J shed 0 bases, with 10 bases lying between them. Per the germline V gene, CDR1 is LNHNV and CDR2 is YYDKDF (reference sequence).

This chain joins TRBV6-6 and TRBJ2-1; D call uncertain. The CDR3 spans 12 residues. Germline-derived CDR1 and CDR2 are MNHNY and SVGAGI (reference sequence). V shed 4 bases and J shed 6 bases, with 7 bases lying between them. CDR3 DNA: TGTGCCAGCAGTTTACATTTCAATGAGCAGTTCTTC. Its protein product is CASSLHFNEQFF.